A selection of T cell receptor beta chains follows, all from one sample in a study of shared clonotypes between healthy human individuals. Method: immunoSEQ multiplex PCR; TCRdb's copy keeps in-frame clones and lacks some. Here the sample spans 1 million to 1.2 million clones, around 77% being singletons. The sample consisted of memory CD4+ T cells from PBMCs. The receptors were gathered from a man aged 18 to 30 in good health. Some clones in this sample may be carry-over from other donors' samples. The CDR3 runs from the conserved cysteine through the conserved F or W. The D gene is left open where the match is weak. For some rows the clone size is stated as once, few or many, or as a class when expanded; others skip it.

size: NA; J: TRBJ1-6; D: NA; V: TRBV2; DNA: TGTGCCAGCAGTGATAGCCCCGACCGCTCACCCCTCCACTTT; CDR3: CASSDSPDRSPLHF
size: once; J: TRBJ2-3; D: NA; V: TRBV4-2; DNA: TGTGCCAGCAGCCAAGATGACCACACAGATACGCAGTATTTT; CDR3: CASSQDDHTDTQYF
size: NA; J: TRBJ2-7; D: TRBD1; V: TRBV30; DNA: TGTGCCTGGAAAAGACAGGGGGGACCCTACGAGCAGTACTTC; CDR3: CAWKRQGGPYEQYF
size: once; J: TRBJ2-1; D: TRBD1; V: TRBV6-6; DNA: TGTGCCAGCAGTTGGGAGACAGGGGGAATCTCCGGTGAGCAGTTCTTC; CDR3: CASSWETGGISGEQFF
size: NA; J: TRBJ1-4; D: TRBD1; V: TRBV19; DNA: TGTGCCAGTAGTAGCCGACAGGGGATGTTCGAAAAACTGTTTTTT; CDR3: CASSSRQGMFEKLFF
size: NA; J: TRBJ2-1; D: NA; V: TRBV6-5; DNA: TGTGCCAGCAGCCAACTAGCTGCGAGTGAGCAGTTCTTC; CDR3: CASSQLAASEQFF
size: NA; J: TRBJ1-3; D: NA; V: TRBV28; DNA: TGTGCCAGCAGTCCCTTTTCGAACACCATATATTTT; CDR3: CASSPFSNTIYF
size: NA; J: TRBJ2-1; D: TRBD2; V: TRBV11-3; DNA: TGTGCCAGCAGCCCCCGTCGCGGGAGCGGTAATGAGCAGTTCTTC; CDR3: CASSPRRGSGNEQFF
size: once; J: TRBJ1-1; D: NA; V: TRBV4-3; DNA: TGCGCCAGCAGCCACGGGGAGATGAGGACTGAAGCTTTCTTT; CDR3: CASSHGEMRTEAFF
size: NA; J: TRBJ1-1; D: NA; V: TRBV25-1; DNA: TGTGCCAGCAGTTTACCGGACAGAAACACTGAAGCTTTCTTT; CDR3: CASSLPDRNTEAFF
size: NA; J: TRBJ1-5; D: TRBD1; V: TRBV25-1; DNA: TGTGCCAGCAGTGAAGGGACAGCATACCAGCCCCAGCATTTT; CDR3: CASSEGTAYQPQHF
size: NA; J: TRBJ2-3; D: TRBD2; V: TRBV6-1; DNA: TGTGCCAGCAGACTAGCGGGAGGGCCAGATACGCAGTATTTT; CDR3: CASRLAGGPDTQYF
size: once; J: TRBJ2-5; D: NA; V: TRBV7-2; DNA: TGTGCCAGCAGCCTGAACAGTGGGGGAGAGACCCAGTACTTC; CDR3: CASSLNSGGETQYF
size: NA; J: TRBJ2-7; D: TRBD1; V: TRBV7-2; DNA: TGTGCCAGCAGCTCCCCGGACAGGGCATCGTACGAGCAGTACTTC; CDR3: CASSSPDRASYEQYF
size: NA; J: TRBJ1-3; D: TRBD1; V: TRBV5-1; DNA: TGCGCCAGCAGCTTGGCAGGGGGCAATCCAGGAAACACCATATATTTT; CDR3: CASSLAGGNPGNTIYF
size: NA; J: TRBJ2-7; D: NA; V: TRBV11-3; DNA: TGTGCCAGCAGCTTTAGAGGGGCCTCCTACGAGCAGTACTTC; CDR3: CASSFRGASYEQYF
size: NA; J: TRBJ2-3; D: NA; V: TRBV5-1; DNA: TGCGCCAGCAGGGACATACGGGGAAACACAGATACGCAGTATTTT; CDR3: CASRDIRGNTDTQYF
size: NA; J: TRBJ1-3; D: NA; V: TRBV10-3; DNA: TGTGCCATCAGTGAGAACAGGTTAGGTTCTGGAAACACCATATATTTT; CDR3: CAISENRLGSGNTIYF
size: NA; J: TRBJ1-2; D: TRBD1; V: TRBV9; DNA: TGTGCCAGCAGCGCCTCAGGGGGCGAGGGCTACACCTTC; CDR3: CASSASGGEGYTF
size: few; J: TRBJ2-4; D: TRBD2; V: TRBV27; DNA: TGTGCCAGCGCACTTCTCCGGGACTATCAAAACATTCAGTACTTC; CDR3: CASALLRDYQNIQYF
size: few; J: TRBJ1-4; D: NA; V: TRBV28; DNA: TGTGCCAGCAGTTACTACAATGAAAAACTGTTTTTT; CDR3: CASSYYNEKLFF
size: NA; J: TRBJ1-1; D: NA; V: TRBV28; DNA: TGTGCCAGCATGTGGGACCTGGAAGCTTTCTTT; CDR3: CASMWDLEAFF